The present T cell receptor beta chain was sequenced within a study of response to subunit inactivated influenza vaccine. General study points: With each seasonal influenza vaccination, the authors suggested, few new T cells are recruited.

TCRdb redid the calling of the RT-PCR reads with MiXCR, one entry per CDR3 protein. The profile shows 500,000 to 600,000 distinct CDR3 sequences, 12% to 15% of them singletons. Ten or more counts support this clonotype. No antigen is known for it. Looked up from germline, CDR1 is SGHAT and CDR2 is FQNNGV. J was trimmed by 3 bases and V by 4 bases; bases with no gene match: 3. This CDR3 has 15 residues. The genes are TRBV11-2 and TRBJ2-7, with TRBD2 matching 13 bases. The sequenced sample was PBMCs from blood, obtained 12 days after vaccination. The sequence came from a man aged 50 or older who received an inactivated influenza vaccine. The CDR3 here is CASSSGLAGIYEQYF. In DNA, the CDR3 is TGTGCCAGCAGCTCGGGACTAGCGGGGATCTACGAGCAGTACTTC.